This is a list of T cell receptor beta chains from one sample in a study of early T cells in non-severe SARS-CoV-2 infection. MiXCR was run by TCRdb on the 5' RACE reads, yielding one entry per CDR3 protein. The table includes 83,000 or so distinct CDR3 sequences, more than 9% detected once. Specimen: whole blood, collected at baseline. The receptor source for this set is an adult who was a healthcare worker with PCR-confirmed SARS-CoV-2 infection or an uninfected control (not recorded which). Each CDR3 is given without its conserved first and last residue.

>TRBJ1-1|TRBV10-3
AISESGTMNTEAF
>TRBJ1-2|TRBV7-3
ASSLQGVDYGYT
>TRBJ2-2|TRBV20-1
SARDRASGRTGELF
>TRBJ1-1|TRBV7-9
ASSLSGENTEAF
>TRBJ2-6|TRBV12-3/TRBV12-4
ASSFSLDHLGYSGANVLT
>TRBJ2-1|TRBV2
ASSWASYNEQF
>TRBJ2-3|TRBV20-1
SASPLAGSDTQY
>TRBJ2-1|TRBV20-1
SASKWASYNEQF
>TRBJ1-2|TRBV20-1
SATRRGTGGYT
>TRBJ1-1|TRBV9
ASSVAPRDRGRGGTEVF
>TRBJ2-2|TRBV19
ASTGGGGGELF
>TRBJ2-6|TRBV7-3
ASSPNLGSGANVLT
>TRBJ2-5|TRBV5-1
ASSLGLEETQY
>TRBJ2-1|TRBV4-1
ASSPPSLATYNEQF